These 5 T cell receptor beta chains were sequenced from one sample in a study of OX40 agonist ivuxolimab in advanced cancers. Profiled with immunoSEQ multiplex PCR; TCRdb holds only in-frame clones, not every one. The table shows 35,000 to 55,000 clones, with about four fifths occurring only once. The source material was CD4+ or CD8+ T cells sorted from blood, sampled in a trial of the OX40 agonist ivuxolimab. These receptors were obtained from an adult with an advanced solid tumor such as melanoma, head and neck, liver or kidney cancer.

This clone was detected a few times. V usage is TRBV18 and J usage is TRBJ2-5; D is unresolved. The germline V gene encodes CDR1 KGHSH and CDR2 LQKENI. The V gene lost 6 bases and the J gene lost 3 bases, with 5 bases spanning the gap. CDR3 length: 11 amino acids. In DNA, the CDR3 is TGTGCCAGCTCCTCAAAAGAGACCCAGTACTTC. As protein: CASSSKETQYF.

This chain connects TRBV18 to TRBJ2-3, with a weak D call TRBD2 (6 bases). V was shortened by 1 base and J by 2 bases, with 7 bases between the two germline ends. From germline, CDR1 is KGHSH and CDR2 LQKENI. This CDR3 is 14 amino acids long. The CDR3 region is CASSPLRDTDTQYF. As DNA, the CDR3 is TGTGCCAGCTCACCACTGCGGGACACAGATACGCAGTATTTT.

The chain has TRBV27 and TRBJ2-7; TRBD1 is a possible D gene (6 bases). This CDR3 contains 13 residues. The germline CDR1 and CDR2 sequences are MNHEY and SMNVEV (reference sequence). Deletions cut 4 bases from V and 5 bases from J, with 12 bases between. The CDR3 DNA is TGTGCCAGCAGTTATTTAGGGACAAACGAGCAGTACTTC. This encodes CASSYLGTNEQYF.

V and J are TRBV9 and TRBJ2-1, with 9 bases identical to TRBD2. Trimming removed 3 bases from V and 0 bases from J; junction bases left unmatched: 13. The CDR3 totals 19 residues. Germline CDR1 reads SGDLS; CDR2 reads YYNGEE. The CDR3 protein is CASSAQPMTSGGSYNEQFF. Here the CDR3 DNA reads TGTGCCAGCAGCGCCCAACCCATGACTAGCGGAGGCTCCTACAATGAGCAGTTCTTC. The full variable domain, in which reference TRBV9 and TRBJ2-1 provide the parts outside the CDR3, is DSGVTQTPKHLITATGQRVTLRCSPRSGDLSVYWYQQSLDQGLQFLIQYYNGEERAKGNILERFSAQQFPDLHSELNLSSLELGDSALYFCASSAQPMTSGGSYNEQFFGPGTRLTVL.

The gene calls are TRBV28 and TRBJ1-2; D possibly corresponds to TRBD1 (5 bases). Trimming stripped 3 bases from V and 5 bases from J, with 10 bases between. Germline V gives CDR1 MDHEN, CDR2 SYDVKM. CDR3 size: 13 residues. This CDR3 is CASSFQGSYGYTF. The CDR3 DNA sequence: TGTGCCAGCAGTTTTCAGGGCTCATATGGCTACACCTTC.